This TCR beta chain was recorded in a study of CD8+ T cells in alopecia areata. Notes on the study in general: For lesional scalp, especially alopecia totalis/universalis, clonality was higher than in normal scalp.

This clone appeared a single time. Its antigen remains unknown. Following extraction, RNA underwent reverse transcription to cDNA, which served as the sequencing template. Assay used: immunoSEQ multiplex PCR; TCRdb lists only in-frame clones, some missing. The sample consists of around 250,000 clones, about two thirds of them appearing once. Germline V gene sequence: CDR1 SGHDN, CDR2 FVKESK. The CDR3 has 13 amino acids. V was clipped by 5 bases and J by 4 bases, with 11 bases between them. The receptor was isolated from a human donor with alopecia areata. The gene calls are TRBV14 and TRBJ2-5; the D is unclear. Sequenced here: CD4+ T cells sorted from blood, sampled at week 0. CDR3 sequence reads: CASSARQRETQYF. The CDR3 DNA sequence: TGTGCCAGCAGCGCACGGCAGAGAGAGACCCAGTACTTC.